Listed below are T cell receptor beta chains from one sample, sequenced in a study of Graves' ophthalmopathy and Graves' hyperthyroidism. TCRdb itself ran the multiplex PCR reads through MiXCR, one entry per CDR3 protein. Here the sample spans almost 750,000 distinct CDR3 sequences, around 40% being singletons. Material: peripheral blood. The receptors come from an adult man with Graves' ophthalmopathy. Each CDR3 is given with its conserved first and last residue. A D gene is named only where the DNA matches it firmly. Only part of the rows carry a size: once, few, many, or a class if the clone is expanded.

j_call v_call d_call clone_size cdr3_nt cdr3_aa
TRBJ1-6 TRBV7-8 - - TGTGCCTGGAGTCCGGGGAATAATTCACCCCTCCACTTT CAWSPGNNSPLHF
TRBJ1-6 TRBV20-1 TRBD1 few TGCAGTGCTAGAATAGGGACAGGGGGCAATTCACCCCTCCACTTT CSARIGTGGNSPLHF
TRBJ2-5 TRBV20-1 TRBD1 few TGCAGTGCTAGACAGGGGGTCTTCTTTGAGACCCAGTACTTC CSARQGVFFETQYF
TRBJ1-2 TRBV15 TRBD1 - TGTGCCACCAGCAGAGACGGGACAGGAGACAAGTATGGCTACACCTTC CATSRDGTGDKYGYTF
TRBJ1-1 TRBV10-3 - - TGTGCCCTTAGGACAGTCGTGCGGGTGAACACTGAAGCTTTCTTT CALRTVVRVNTEAFF
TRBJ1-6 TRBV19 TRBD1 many TGTGCCAGTACCATGGGACAGGGTAATTCACCCCTCCACTTT CASTMGQGNSPLHF
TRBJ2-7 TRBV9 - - TGCGCCAGCAGCCAAGTGTCCGCTCGCTCCTACGAGCAGTACTTC CASSQVSARSYEQYF
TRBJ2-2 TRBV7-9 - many TGTGCCAGCACCGACACCGGGGAGCTGTTTTTT CASTDTGELFF
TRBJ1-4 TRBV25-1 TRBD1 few TGTGCCAGCACCACAGGGGGGTATGAAAAACTGTTTTTT CASTTGGYEKLFF
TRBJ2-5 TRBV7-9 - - TGCGCCAGCACCCCACGTAGGGAAGAGACCCAGTACTTC CASTPRREETQYF
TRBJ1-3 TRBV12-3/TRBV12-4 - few TGTGCCAGCGCCCCTTTGGACGGGACATACGAAAACACCATATATTTT CASAPLDGTYENTIYF
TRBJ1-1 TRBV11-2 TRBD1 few TGTGCCAGCAGCCCGGCGACAGGGAGCGCTGAAGCTTTCTTT CASSPATGSAEAFF
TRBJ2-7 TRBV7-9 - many TGTGCCAGCAGCTCGAAGGGGGCCTACGAGCAGTACTTC CASSSKGAYEQYF
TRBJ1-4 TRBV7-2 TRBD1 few TGTGCCAGCAGTAACAGGGGGCGCTTTGAAAAACTGTTTTTT CASSNRGRFEKLFF
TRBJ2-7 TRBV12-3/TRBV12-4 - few TGTGCCAGCACCTTTAGCGGAGCTTCCTACGAGCAGTACTTC CASTFSGASYEQYF